This T cell receptor beta chain stems from a study of blood T cells in healthy people across ages. Findings of the study overall: Greater diversity and more naive CD4+ cells were seen in long-lived donors than in aged donors. Correlation between TCR beta diversity and naive T cell percentage was strong. While age rose, TCR beta diversity per million T cells dropped in a roughly linear way.

The V and J ends lost 2 bases and 1 base respectively, with 11 bases between them. Per the germline V gene, CDR1 is KGHDR and CDR2 is SFDVKD. This CDR3 contains 16 residues. Turning to this clonotype: Antigen specificity is unknown.

The second PCR ran about 6 to 12 cycles with a sample-barcoded 5' primer and J-beta primers. TCRdb passed the 5' RACE reads through MiXCR, listing each CDR3 protein once. The profile covers some 890,000 distinct CDR3 sequences, with almost 30% appearing a single time and about 10% taken by the ten largest. This sample also appeared in a second study, on T cells of mothers and their children.

The receptor comes from a woman aged 40 to 55 in good health. The sequenced sample consisted of blood. The J gene is TRBJ2-1, the V gene TRBV24-1, with D possibly being TRBD2 (7 bases). CDR3 loop: CATSDSGGGSYNEQFF. DNA of the CDR3: TGTGCCACCAGTGATTCGGGGGGCGGATCCTACAATGAGCAGTTCTTC.